What follows are 2 T cell receptor beta chains derived from one specimen sequenced in a study of tumor-infiltrating lymphocytes in primary liver carcinoma. Reverse transcription of approximately 500 ng total RNA with a constant-region primer produced TCR beta cDNA. Construction of TCR beta libraries relied on three successive nested multiplex PCR rounds employing slightly modified ARM-PCR. PCR rounds one and two used TRBV1-TRBV30 forward primers with a C-beta reverse primer for roughly 10 cycles each. TCRdb analysed the multiplex PCR reads with MiXCR anew, one entry per CDR3 protein. This sample has 300,000 to 400,000 distinct CDR3 sequences, with over 55% found just once. Unsorted whole blood supplied the RNA, and germline DNA was extracted too. Sequenced input: peripheral blood. The receptors stem from a man in his forties or fifties with primary liver carcinoma and hepatitis B virus infection.

A remark on this clonotype: One end of the junction does not line up with germline, which may come from a read error. CDR3 sequence reads: CASGFDRIGANVLTF. The DNA of the CDR3 is TGTGCCAGCGGCTTTGACAGGATCGGGGCCAACGTCCTGACCTTC. This chain uses TRBV11-1 with TRBJ2-6, with D perhaps matching TRBD1 (6 bases). This CDR3 is 15 amino acids long. Looked up from germline, CDR1 is SGHAT and CDR2 is FQDESV (reference sequence).

As concerns this clonotype: It may be a read error: a sequence one base away is much more abundant. The V and J genes are TRBV6-2 or TRBV6-3 and TRBJ2-5; 7 bases map to TRBD1. The CDR3 runs to 13 residues. Germline V lookup: CDR1 MNHEY, CDR2 SVGEGT. The trim removed 11 bases at V and 9 bases at J, leaving 15 bases unmatched. CDR3 coding DNA: TGTGCCGCCCGACGAGGGGGCCTGGAGGCCCAGTACTTC. This encodes CAARRGGLEAQYF.